The present TCR beta chain was sequenced within a study of blood T cell repertoires in COVID-19. This CDR3 spans 11 amino acids. The V and J ends lost 6 bases and 4 bases respectively, with 6 bases between them. Profiled with immunoSEQ multiplex PCR; TCRdb holds only in-frame clones, not every one. The sample has 110,000 to 150,000 clones, 80% seen once; the top ten hold 5%. Input material: peripheral blood. This TCR was recovered from a woman aged 45-65 years with acute or convalescent COVID-19. The gene calls are TRBV12-3 or TRBV12-4 and TRBJ2-5; unclear D gene. This CDR3 is CASSLGETQYF. CDR3 coding DNA: TGTGCCAGCAGCCTCGGAGAGACCCAGTACTTC.